Given below is one TCR beta chain in context. The data stem from a study of blood T cell repertoires in COVID-19. Study-level background: Sites in the United States, Italy and Spain provided acute and convalescent COVID-19 samples. Sources were T cells, B-cell-depleted T cells, or PBMCs; the material itself was cDNA or gDNA.

Authors' methods: The assay estimated nucleated cells by amplifying reference gene primers. Only in-frame clones appear in the TCRdb table, and some are missing; sequencing was by immunoSEQ multiplex PCR. That table is the source of V, J and clone size, and D and trimming were worked out from the DNA. The table records about 210,000 clones, 83% of them present only once. The source is a woman between 40 and 55 years old with active or convalescent COVID-19. Input material: peripheral blood.

The CDR3 reads CASSLPAFQRGLVETQYF. CDR3 nucleotides: TGTGCCAGCAGTTTACCCGCCTTCCAGCGGGGTTTGGTAGAGACCCAGTACTTC. The chain combines TRBV28 with TRBJ2-5; 7 nucleotides align to TRBD2. The V gene end was trimmed by 2 bases and the J gene end by 4 bases; junction bases not matched to a gene: 16. Germline V gives CDR1 MDHEN, CDR2 SYDVKM. This CDR3 is built from 18 residues.